Only a few counts were recorded for the clone carrying this T cell receptor (beta chain). Antigen specificity is unknown. The data stem from a study of T-cell memory formation after mild COVID-19. Overall study findings and caveats: Contracting CD8+ clones were enriched in EMRA, CD4+ mainly in CM and EM.

TCRdb fed the 5' RACE reads into MiXCR, producing one record per CDR3 protein. The sample holds about 560,000 distinct CDR3 sequences, roughly 17% seen once. The specimen was PBMCs or a T cell subset sorted from them (not recorded which). The TCR comes from an adult woman who had mild COVID-19 (a few samples of this study predate the infection). Cell type and time point are not known.

CDR3 bases: TGTGCCAGCAGGTGGCAGGGGGCGAGCGGGGAGCTGTTTTTT. The encoded protein is CASRWQGASGELFF. This chain links TRBV27 with TRBJ2-2; 8 bases match TRBD1. The CDR3 runs to 14 residues. Germline loops: CDR1 MNHEY, CDR2 SMNVEV (reference sequence). J lost 7 bases, V lost 6 bases, and 7 bases had no gene match.